What follows is one T cell receptor beta chain and its context. Its antigen is unidentified. A second about 6 to 12 cycle PCR used barcoded and J-beta primers. Each CDR3 protein gets one entry after TCRdb re-called the 5' RACE reads with MiXCR. The sample carries about 940,000 distinct CDR3 sequences, around 46% recorded once. This record comes from a study of blood T cells in healthy people across ages. General study points: Comparison with aged donors showed that long-lived donors had more naive CD4+ cells and higher diversity. The fall in TCR beta diversity per million T cells was roughly linear with age.

The CDR3 has 16 residues. V lost 0 bases and J lost 0; bases outside the gene matches: 5. Germline V gives CDR1 SGHVS, CDR2 FQNEAQ. The rearrangement links TRBV7-8 to TRBJ2-7, with TRBD1 identical over 7 bases. The sample was blood. The receptor was derived from a man aged 30 to 39 in good health. The CDR3: CASSLASRTGSYEQYF. CDR3 bases: TGTGCCAGCAGCTTAGCGAGCAGGACAGGCTCCTACGAGCAGTACTTC.